This T cell receptor (beta chain) was identified in a study of blood T cells in healthy people across ages. Comments on this clonotype: No antigen is known for it. At one of its ends the junction is not consistent with the germline gene, which may arise from a read error.

A second PCR of roughly 7 to 11 cycles used a sample-barcoded 5' primer and a J-beta primer mix. TCRdb redid the calling of the 5' RACE reads with MiXCR, one entry per CDR3 protein. Of around 1.5 million distinct CDR3 sequences listed, 30% to 35% are singletons. There are 13 residues in the CDR3. CDR1 SGHRS and CDR2 YFSETQ come from the germline V gene. General study points: Comparison with aged donors showed that long-lived donors had more naive CD4+ cells and higher diversity.

The sequencing sample was made of blood. The receptor was isolated from a woman in her 30s in good health. The chain employs TRBV5-1 and TRBJ2-5; D tentatively fits TRBD1 or TRBD2 (6 bases each). The CDR3 nucleotides are TGCGCCAGTAGGACGGGGGCCCAAGAGTCCCAGTACTTC. It is translated as CASRTGAQESQYF.